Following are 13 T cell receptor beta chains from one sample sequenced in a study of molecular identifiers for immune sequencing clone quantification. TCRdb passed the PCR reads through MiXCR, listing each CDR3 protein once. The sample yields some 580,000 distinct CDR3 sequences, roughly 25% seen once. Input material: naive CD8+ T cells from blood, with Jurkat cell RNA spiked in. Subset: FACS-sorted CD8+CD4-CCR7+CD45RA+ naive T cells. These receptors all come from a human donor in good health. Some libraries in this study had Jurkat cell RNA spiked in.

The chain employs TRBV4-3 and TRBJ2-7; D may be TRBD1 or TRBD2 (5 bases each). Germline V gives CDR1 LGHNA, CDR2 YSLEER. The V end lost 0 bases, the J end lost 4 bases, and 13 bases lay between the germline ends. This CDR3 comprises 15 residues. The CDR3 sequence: CASSQDRDHLYEQYF. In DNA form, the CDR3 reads TGCGCCAGCAGCCAAGATCGGGACCACCTTTACGAGCAGTACTTC.

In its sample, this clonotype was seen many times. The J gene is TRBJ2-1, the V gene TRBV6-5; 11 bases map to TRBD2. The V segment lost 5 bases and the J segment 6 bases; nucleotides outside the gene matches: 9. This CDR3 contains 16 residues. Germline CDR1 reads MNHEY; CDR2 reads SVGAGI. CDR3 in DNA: TGTGCCAGCAGTACCGATAGCGGGAGGGCCGTCAATGAGCAGTTCTTC. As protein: CASSTDSGRAVNEQFF.

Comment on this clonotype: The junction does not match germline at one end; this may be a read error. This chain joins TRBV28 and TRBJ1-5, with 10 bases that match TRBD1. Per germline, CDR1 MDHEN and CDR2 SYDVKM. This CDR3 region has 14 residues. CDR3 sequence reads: CACSLGQGGQPQHF. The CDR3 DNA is TGTGCCTGCAGTTTAGGACAGGGGGGTCAGCCCCAGCATTTT.

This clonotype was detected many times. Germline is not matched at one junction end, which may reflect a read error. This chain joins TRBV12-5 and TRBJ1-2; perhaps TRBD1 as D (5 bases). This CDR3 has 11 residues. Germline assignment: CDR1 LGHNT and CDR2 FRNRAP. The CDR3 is CASGLDPQAFF. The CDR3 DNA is TGTGCTAGTGGTTTGGATCCACAGGCCTTCTTC.

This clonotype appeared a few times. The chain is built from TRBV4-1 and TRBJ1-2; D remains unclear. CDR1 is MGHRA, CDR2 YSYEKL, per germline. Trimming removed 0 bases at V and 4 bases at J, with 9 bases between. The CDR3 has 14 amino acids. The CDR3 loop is CASSQDSFTYGYTF. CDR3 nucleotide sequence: TGCGCCAGCAGCCAAGACAGCTTCACCTATGGCTACACCTTC.

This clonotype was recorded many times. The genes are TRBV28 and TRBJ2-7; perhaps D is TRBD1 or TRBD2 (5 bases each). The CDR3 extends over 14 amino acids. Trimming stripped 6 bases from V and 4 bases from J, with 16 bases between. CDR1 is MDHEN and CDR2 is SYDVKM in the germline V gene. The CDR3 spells CASRTGDPGYEQYF. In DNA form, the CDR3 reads TGTGCCAGCAGGACCGGGGACCCCGGGTACGAGCAGTACTTC. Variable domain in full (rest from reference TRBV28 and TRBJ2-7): DVKVTQSSRYLVKRTGEKVFLECVQDMDHENMFWYRQDPGLGLRLIYFSYDVKMKEKGDIPEGYSVSREKKERFSLILESASTNQTSMYLCASRTGDPGYEQYFGPGTRLTVT.

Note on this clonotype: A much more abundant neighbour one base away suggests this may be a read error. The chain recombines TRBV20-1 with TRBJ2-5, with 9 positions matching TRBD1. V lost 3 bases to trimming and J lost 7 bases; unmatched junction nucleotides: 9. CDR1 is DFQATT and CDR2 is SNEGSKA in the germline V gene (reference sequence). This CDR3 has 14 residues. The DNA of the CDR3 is TGCAGTGCTAGCGGGACAGGGTATCGAGGGACCCAGTACTTC. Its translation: CSASGTGYRGTQYF.

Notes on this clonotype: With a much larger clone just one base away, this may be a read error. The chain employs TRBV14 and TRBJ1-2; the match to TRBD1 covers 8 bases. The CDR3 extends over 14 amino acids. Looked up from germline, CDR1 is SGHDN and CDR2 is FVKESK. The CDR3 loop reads CANSPTLTGAGYTF. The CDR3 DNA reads TGTGCCAACAGCCCAACTTTGACAGGGGCTGGCTACACCTTC. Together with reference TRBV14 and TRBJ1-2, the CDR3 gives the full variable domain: EAGVTQFPSHSVIEKGQTVTLRCDPISGHDNLYWYRRVMGKEIKFLLHFVKESKQDESGMPNNRFLAERTGGTYSTLKVQPAELEDSGVYFCANSPTLTGAGYTFGSGTRLTVV.

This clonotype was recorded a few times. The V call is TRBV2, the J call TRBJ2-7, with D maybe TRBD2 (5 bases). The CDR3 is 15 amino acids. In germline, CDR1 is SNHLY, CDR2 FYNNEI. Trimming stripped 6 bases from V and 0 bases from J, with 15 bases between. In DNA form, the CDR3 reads TGTGCCAGCAGACTCGGACTCGGCCCCTCCTACGAGCAGTACTTC. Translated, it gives CASRLGLGPSYEQYF.

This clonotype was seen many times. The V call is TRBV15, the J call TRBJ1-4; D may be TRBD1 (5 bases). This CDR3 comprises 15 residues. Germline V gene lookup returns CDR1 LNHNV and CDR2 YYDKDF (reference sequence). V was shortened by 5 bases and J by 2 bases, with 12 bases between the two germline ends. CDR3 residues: CATSGGLSTNEKLFF. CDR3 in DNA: TGTGCCACCAGCGGGGGACTTTCTACTAATGAAAAACTGTTTTTT. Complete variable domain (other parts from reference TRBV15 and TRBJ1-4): DAMVIQNPRYQVTQFGKPVTLSCSQTLNHNVMYWYQQKSSQAPKLLFHYYDKDFNNEADTPDNFQSRRPNTSFCFLDIRSPGLGDTAMYLCATSGGLSTNEKLFFGSGTQLSVL.

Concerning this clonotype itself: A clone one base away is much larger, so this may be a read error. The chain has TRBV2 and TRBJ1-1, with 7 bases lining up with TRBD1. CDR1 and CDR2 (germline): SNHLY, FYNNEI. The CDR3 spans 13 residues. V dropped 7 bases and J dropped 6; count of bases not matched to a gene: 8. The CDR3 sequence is CASIRGLNAEAFF. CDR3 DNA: TGTGCCAGCATAAGGGGGCTTAACGCTGAAGCTTTCTTT.

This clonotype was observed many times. The CDR3: CASSPGQGNSPLHF. The CDR3 bases are TGTGCCAGCAGCCCGGGACAGGGGAATTCACCCCTCCACTTT. The gene calls are TRBV6-5 and TRBJ1-6, with 10 positions matching TRBD1. The CDR3 runs to 14 residues. V was pared by 6 bases and J by 7 bases, with 3 bases of the junction left unmatched. The germline CDR1 and CDR2 sequences are MNHEY and SVGAGI.

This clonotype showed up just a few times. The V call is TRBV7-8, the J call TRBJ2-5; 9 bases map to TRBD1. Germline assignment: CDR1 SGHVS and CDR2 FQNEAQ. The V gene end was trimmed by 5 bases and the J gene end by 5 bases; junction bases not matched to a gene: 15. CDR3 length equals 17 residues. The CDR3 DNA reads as TGTGCCAGCAGCCTAGGACAGGGGAGTCCTTTAGCGGAGACCCAGTACTTC. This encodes CASSLGQGSPLAETQYF.